The table lists the clone carrying this T cell receptor beta chain with a few counts. This sample is part of a study of response to subunit inactivated influenza vaccine. The CDR3 consists of 13 residues. Germline-derived CDR1 and CDR2 are DFQATT and SNEGSKA (reference sequence). Trimming took 5 bases from V and 0 from J; bases not matched to a gene: 3. TCRdb analysed the RT-PCR reads with MiXCR anew, one entry per CDR3 protein. The sample yields around 500,000 distinct CDR3 sequences, 11% seen once. The J gene is TRBJ2-7, the V gene TRBV20-1, with 8 bases matching TRBD2. This specimen consisted of PBMCs from blood, obtained more than 35 days after vaccination. The receptor was derived from a man over 45 who received an inactivated influenza vaccine. CDR3 bases: TGCAGTGCTCCTAGCGGGTCCTCCTACGAGCAGTACTTC. Residues: CSAPSGSSYEQYF.